The 27 T cell receptor beta chains below were found in one sample sequenced in a study of Graves' ophthalmopathy and Graves' hyperthyroidism. Amplification targeted the TCR beta CDR3 regions, with RNA transcripts as the source material. HTBI-primed first-round RT-PCR preceded second-round multiplex PCR. TCRdb used MiXCR to reprocess the multiplex PCR reads, holding one entry per CDR3 protein. This sample has roughly 410,000 distinct CDR3 sequences, with roughly 14% found just once. Sequences were obtained from peripheral blood. The source of these receptors is a woman under 30 with stable Graves' hyperthyroidism.

This clonotype has a count of ten or more. The genes are TRBV7-2 and TRBJ2-2; D gene uncertain. The length of the CDR3 is 15 residues. Germline values: CDR1 SGHTA, CDR2 FQGNSA. Trimming took 0 bases from V and 3 from J, leaving 8 bases between them. CDR3 sequence: CASSLAGWDTGELFF. CDR3 coding DNA: TGTGCCAGCAGCTTAGCGGGGTGGGACACCGGGGAGCTGTTTTTT.

In its sample, this clonotype was seen many times. The chain recombines TRBV29-1 with TRBJ1-2; 10 nucleotides line up with TRBD1. The V gene end was trimmed by 8 bases and the J gene end by 6 bases; junction bases not matched to a gene: 3. The CDR3 runs to 11 residues. Germline V lookup: CDR1 SQVTM, CDR2 ANQGSEA. The CDR3 protein is CSRDRGDGYTF. For the CDR3, the DNA is TGCAGCAGGGACAGGGGCGATGGCTACACCTTC.

This clonotype occurred many times. J is TRBJ2-7 and V is TRBV29-1; 10 bases line up with TRBD1. Unmatched junction bases numbered 6, after V lost 6 bases and J lost 1 base. CDR3 size: 14 residues. Germline-derived CDR1 and CDR2 are SQVTM and ANQGSEA. CDR3 nucleotide sequence: TGCAGCGTCAGGACGGGACAGGGGTCCTACGAGCAGTACTTC. This sequence encodes CSVRTGQGSYEQYF.

V is TRBV6-2 or TRBV6-3 and J is TRBJ1-5; 9 bases fit TRBD1. Per germline, CDR1 MNHEY and CDR2 SVGEGT. V lost 7 bases to trimming and J lost 4 bases; unmatched junction nucleotides: 8. CDR3 length: 15 amino acids. CDR3 nucleotides: TGTGCCAGCACCGTGGACAGGGGCAGGAATCAGCCCCAGCATTTT. The encoded protein is CASTVDRGRNQPQHF.

In its sample, this clonotype was seen many times. This sequence joins TRBV4-1 and TRBJ1-6; D may be TRBD1 (5 bases). Deletions cut 0 bases from V and 0 bases from J, with 9 bases between. The CDR3 is 17 residues long. Germline CDR1 and CDR2: MGHRA and YSYEKL. CDR3 sequence (DNA): TGCGCCAGCAGCCAAGAGGCAGGGAGCTCCTATAATTCACCCCTCCACTTT. This gives the protein CASSQEAGSSYNSPLHF.

For this clonotype: It may be a read error: a sequence one base away is much more abundant. The missing conserved phenylalanine or tryptophan at the end of this CDR3 makes a read error likely. The chain joins TRBV6-1 to TRBJ1-1; D perhaps matches TRBD1 (5 bases). The germline V and J ends were trimmed by 9 bases and 2 bases, with 10 bases remaining between them. The length of the CDR3 is 12 residues. CDR1 is MNHNS, CDR2 SASEGT, per germline. Written as DNA, the CDR3 is TGTGCCAGTACACAGGTAAACACTGAAGCTTTCCTT. Protein sequence: CASTQVNTEAFL.

This clonotype came up many times. The chain joins TRBV27 to TRBJ1-2; 8 bases agree with TRBD1. J gave up 3 bases and V 6 bases, and 6 bases lay outside the gene matches. From germline, CDR1 is MNHEY and CDR2 SMNVEV (reference sequence). The CDR3 extends over 14 amino acids. The CDR3 loop is CASRLNRGDYGYTF. The DNA of the CDR3 is TGTGCCAGCAGACTAAACAGGGGGGACTATGGCTACACCTTC.

The table lists this clonotype with many counts. This chain connects TRBV29-1 to TRBJ1-1, with D perhaps matching TRBD1 (5 bases). Trimming shortened V by 6 bases and J by 4 bases, and 12 bases separated the two germline ends. The CDR3 runs 12 residues. Germline lookup yields CDR1 SQVTM and CDR2 ANQGSEA. The CDR3 here is CSVQGQFTEAFF. The CDR3 DNA sequence: TGCAGCGTCCAGGGCCAGTTCACTGAAGCTTTCTTT.

This clonotype appeared many times. This chain connects TRBV6-6 to TRBJ1-1, with 7 positions matching TRBD1. From germline, CDR1 is MNHNY and CDR2 SVGAGI (reference sequence). CDR3 length equals 12 residues. Germline trimming cut 6 bases from V and 7 bases from J; bases unmatched to any gene: 5. The CDR3 reads CASRSSGGEAFF. The CDR3, as DNA: TGTGCCAGCAGGTCCTCAGGGGGTGAAGCTTTCTTT.

At least ten counts were recorded for this clonotype. The chain uses TRBV12-3 or TRBV12-4 and TRBJ2-7; 8 bases are a match to TRBD1. There are 13 residues in the CDR3. V dropped 5 bases and J dropped 6; count of bases not matched to a gene: 6. CDR3 sequence (DNA): TGTGCCAGCAGTGCGGCGACAGGGGTCGAGCAGTACTTC. Translation: CASSAATGVEQYF.

The table lists this clonotype with many counts. This chain uses TRBV2 with TRBJ1-5, with D hard to call. CDR1 and CDR2 (germline): SNHLY, FYNNEI. CDR3 length equals 17 residues. V lost 1 base and J lost 2, with 15 bases in between. The CDR3 sequence is CASSEERGGYGNQPQHF. In nucleotides, the CDR3 is TGTGCCAGCAGTGAAGAAAGAGGAGGATATGGCAATCAGCCCCAGCATTTT.

This clonotype has a handful of counts. This chain uses TRBV3-1 with TRBJ2-7; either TRBD1 or TRBD2 may fit D (6 bases each). Germline assignment: CDR1 LGHDT and CDR2 YNNKEL (reference sequence). V dropped 0 bases and J dropped 7 bases, with 22 bases sitting between them. The CDR3 consists of 17 residues. CDR3 region: CASSQDLSTGALGEQYF. CDR3 DNA sequence: TGTGCCAGCAGCCAAGATTTAAGTACGGGGGCTCTGGGTGAGCAGTACTTC.

This chain joins TRBV10-2 and TRBJ1-1, with a tentative D call TRBD1 (6 bases). CDR3 size: 14 residues. Trimming took 4 bases from V and 3 from J, leaving 12 bases between them. In germline, CDR1 is WSHSY, CDR2 SAAADI. The CDR3 region is CASSAGVCDTEAFF. CDR3 nucleotides: TGCGCCAGCAGTGCAGGGGTTTGCGACACTGAAGCTTTCTTT.

This clonotype was detected ten times or more. The chain is built from TRBV29-1 and TRBJ2-5; D is possibly TRBD1 (6 bases). Germline CDR1 is SQVTM and CDR2 is ANQGSEA. Trimming took 7 bases from V and 5 from J, leaving 14 bases between them. CDR3 length equals 12 residues. This CDR3 reads CSALQGPETQYF. The CDR3, as DNA: TGCAGCGCCCTACAGGGTCCGGAGACCCAGTACTTC.

This clonotype was seen only a few times. This chain connects TRBV4-2 to TRBJ2-3, with 7 bases matching TRBD1. CDR3 length: 15 residues. Germline V gene lookup returns CDR1 LGHNA and CDR2 YNFKEQ. Losses at the gene ends were 1 base for V and 4 bases for J; bases not matched to a gene: 5. CDR3 in amino acids: CASSQGDSRPDTQYF. The CDR3 DNA reads TGTGCCAGCAGCCAAGGGGACAGTCGGCCAGATACGCAGTATTTT.

In the case of this clonotype: The CDR3 end shows no conserved phenylalanine or tryptophan, and so a read error is likely. The V and J genes are TRBV6-1 and TRBJ2-2, with D possibly being TRBD1 (5 bases). Germline V gene lookup returns CDR1 MNHNS and CDR2 SASEGT. V dropped 7 bases and J dropped 5 bases, with 11 bases sitting between them. There are 13 residues in the CDR3. In DNA, the CDR3 is TGTGCCAGCAAGGGGTATGAGACCGGGGAGCTGTTTGTT. Its translation is CASKGYETGELFV.

This clonotype was seen repeatedly, ten times or more. The rearrangement links TRBV6-5 to TRBJ2-7; D remains unclear. The V and J ends lost 2 bases and 2 bases respectively, with 13 bases between them. This CDR3 comprises 15 residues. Germline V gene data show CDR1 as MNHEY and CDR2 as SVGAGI. The CDR3 bases are TGTGCCAGCAGTTACCAGGAGAGAACTCCCTACGAGCAGTACTTC. Amino acid sequence: CASSYQERTPYEQYF.

The chain links TRBV24-1 to TRBJ1-5; D call uncertain. The CDR3 consists of 14 residues. The ends were cut back, 1 base at V and 4 bases at J, with 7 bases in the middle. Germline CDR1 is KGHDR and CDR2 is SFDVKD. The CDR3 spells CATSDLEANQPQHF. DNA for the CDR3: TGTGCCACCAGTGATTTAGAGGCTAATCAGCCCCAGCATTTT.

This clonotype occurred many times. CDR3 coding DNA: TGCAGTGCTAGAGAATCTAACAGGAGAAGGGAGACCCAGTACTTC. The encoded protein is CSARESNRRRETQYF. This rearrangement joins TRBV20-1 to TRBJ2-5; perhaps TRBD1 as D (5 bases). The CDR3 contains 15 residues. CDR1 is DFQATT, CDR2 SNEGSKA, per germline (reference sequence). Trimming took 0 bases from V and 5 from J, leaving 16 bases between them.

V gene TRBV20-1 combines with J gene TRBJ2-7, with 7 bases fitting TRBD2. The CDR3 runs to 13 residues. From germline, CDR1 is DFQATT and CDR2 SNEGSKA (reference sequence). V shed 1 base and J 5 bases; nucleotides not matched to a gene: 5. The CDR3 is CSARGWTRNEQYF. The CDR3, as DNA: TGCAGTGCTAGAGGATGGACTAGGAACGAGCAGTACTTC.

This clonotype was counted only a few times. The CDR3 nucleotides read TGTGCCAGCAGCTTAGGGCGGGGAGAGGACAGGGACTACTACGAGCAGTACTTC. Translation gives CASSLGRGEDRDYYEQYF. The rearrangement links TRBV7-8 to TRBJ2-7, with D perhaps TRBD1 (8 bases). Trimming shortened V by 1 base and J by 3 bases, and 22 bases separated the two germline ends. The CDR3 spans 18 residues. Germline loops: CDR1 SGHVS, CDR2 FQNEAQ.

This clonotype was recorded many times. The rearrangement uses TRBV6-2 or TRBV6-3 and TRBJ1-5, with a weak D call TRBD1 (5 bases). Trimming took 2 bases from V and 4 from J, leaving 12 bases between them. Germline V gene sequence: CDR1 MNHEY, CDR2 SVGEGT. This CDR3 comprises 15 residues. CDR3: CASSYDRGWNQPQHF. Here the CDR3 DNA reads TGTGCCAGCAGTTACGATCGGGGGTGGAATCAGCCCCAGCATTTT.

This clonotype was counted ten times or more. This chain links TRBV9 with TRBJ2-5, with a weak D call TRBD2 (6 bases). There are 14 residues in the CDR3. The V end lost 0 bases, the J end lost 4 bases, and 10 bases lay between the germline ends. Per germline, CDR1 SGDLS and CDR2 YYNGEE. CDR3 in DNA: TGTGCCAGCAGCGTAGGGGGAGGAACAGAGACCCAGTACTTC. This gives the protein CASSVGGGTETQYF.

In the case of this clonotype: This could be a read error, since a much larger clone is one nucleotide away. The CDR3 ends on some other residue instead of the conserved phenylalanine or tryptophan, so this is likely a read error. The chain has TRBV7-9 and TRBJ1-1, with D hard to call. Germline V gene lookup returns CDR1 SEHNR and CDR2 FQNEAQ (reference sequence). V was cut by 5 bases and J by 3 bases, with 7 bases left in between. The CDR3 extends over 12 amino acids. CDR3 amino acids: CASSLQYTEAFL. The DNA for the CDR3 is TGTGCCAGCAGCCTTCAATACACTGAAGCTTTCTTG.

This clonotype was counted many times. The V call is TRBV12-3 or TRBV12-4, the J call TRBJ2-7; possibly TRBD1 for D (5 bases). V was pared by 5 bases and J by 6 bases, with 17 bases between. The CDR3 totals 14 residues. The CDR3 DNA reads TGTGCCAGCAGTCCACAGGCTCCTGGCCCCGAGCAGTACTTC. This encodes CASSPQAPGPEQYF.

This rearrangement joins TRBV5-1 to TRBJ1-1; D is perhaps TRBD1 (6 bases). Germline V gene sequence: CDR1 SGHRS, CDR2 YFSETQ. V lost 4 bases and J 10 bases, leaving 17 bases between the germline ends. This CDR3 is 13 amino acids long. The CDR3 sequence is CASSPQQGSGAFF. The CDR3 coding sequence is TGCGCCAGCAGCCCACAACAGGGATCTGGAGCTTTCTTT.

In this sample, this clonotype turned up a few times. This sequence joins TRBV12-3 or TRBV12-4 and TRBJ1-2, with D possibly matching TRBD1 (5 bases). V dropped 5 bases and J dropped 0 bases, with 25 bases sitting between them. The CDR3 runs to 19 residues. The CDR3 region has the DNA TGTGCCAGCAGTCTAGGGGCCAGCTCGATCCCAACTTCTAACTATGGCTACACCTTC. Translation: CASSLGASSIPTSNYGYTF.